Listed below are T cell receptor beta chains from one sample, sequenced in a study of T-cell memory formation after mild COVID-19. TCRdb itself ran the 5' RACE reads through MiXCR, one entry per CDR3 protein. The table records about 120,000 distinct CDR3 sequences, more than 15% of them present only once. Sample: PBMCs or a T cell subset sorted from them (not recorded which). The receptors were sampled from an adult woman who had mild COVID-19 (a few samples of this study predate the infection). Cell type and time point are not known. The CDR3 runs from the conserved cysteine through the conserved F or W. Each record gives: CDR3 DNA, CDR3 protein, J gene, V gene, D gene, clone size. D genes are given only for firm matches. Only some rows state a clone size, as once, few, many or a class for expanded clones.

TGTGCCAGCAGCTTAGAGCGGGGGTTGGGAGGAAGTACCTTCGGCTACACCTTC CASSLERGLGGSTFGYTF TRBJ1-2 TRBV7-9 NA NA
TGCGCCAGCAGCCACTTGGGGACAGGTAACAATGAGCAGTTCTTC CASSHLGTGNNEQFF TRBJ2-1 TRBV4-3 TRBD1 few
TGCGCCAGCAGCCAAGTGGGGCAAGTTGATGCTTTCTTT CASSQVGQVDAFF TRBJ1-1 TRBV4-1 NA few
TGTGCCACCAGTGATTTATCTAGCGGGAACACCGGGGAGCTGTTTTTT CATSDLSSGNTGELFF TRBJ2-2 TRBV24-1 TRBD2 NA
TGTGCCAGCAGCTTGATATGGGGAGGCTACAATGAGCAGTTCTTC CASSLIWGGYNEQFF TRBJ2-1 TRBV5-6 NA few
TGCGACAGCAGCCAAGACCGGGGAGGCTCCTACGAGCAGTACTTC CDSSQDRGGSYEQYF TRBJ2-7 TRBV4-3 NA NA
TGTGCCAGCAGCCCTAGCGTAAACTACAATGAGCAGTTCTTC CASSPSVNYNEQFF TRBJ2-1 TRBV12-3/TRBV12-4 NA few
TGTGCCTGGAGTGATAGCCTAAAAAACATTCAGTACTTC CAWSDSLKNIQYF TRBJ2-4 TRBV30 NA few
TGCGCCAGCAAATTGGCTAGCGGGAGCACCGGGGAGCTGTTTTTT CASKLASGSTGELFF TRBJ2-2 TRBV5-1 TRBD2 few
TGTGCCAGCAGTAATGCGGGGGGAGGACTCACCGGGGAGCTGTTTTTT CASSNAGGGLTGELFF TRBJ2-2 TRBV27 TRBD2 few
TGTGCCACCAGTGATCCGGGTGGGAACACCGGGGAGCTGTTTTTT CATSDPGGNTGELFF TRBJ2-2 TRBV24-1 NA NA
TGTGCCAGCAGCCAGGGACTACAAGAGACCCAGTACTTC CASSQGLQETQYF TRBJ2-5 TRBV12-3/TRBV12-4 TRBD2 few
TGTGCCAGCAGCCTACAGGGTATGGGACAGCCCCAGCATTTT CASSLQGMGQPQHF TRBJ1-5 TRBV3-1 NA few
TGTGCCACCAGTGGGGGGACCGGGGCGGTCACAGATACGCAGTATTTT CATSGGTGAVTDTQYF TRBJ2-3 TRBV24-1 NA many
TGTGCCAGCAGCTTACGGGAGGCTACCTACGAGCAGTACTTC CASSLREATYEQYF TRBJ2-7 TRBV7-9 TRBD2 NA
TGTGCCAGCAGCTTTGCTATCATACGGGGACAGGAGACCCAGTACTTC CASSFAIIRGQETQYF TRBJ2-5 TRBV5-4 TRBD1 NA
TGTGCCAGCAGTTTAGTAGCGGGAGTACATGAGCAGTTCTTC CASSLVAGVHEQFF TRBJ2-1 TRBV12-3/TRBV12-4 TRBD2 NA
TGTGCCAGCAGTGAACAGGGACGGTCGCACTACGAGCAGTACTTC CASSEQGRSHYEQYF TRBJ2-7 TRBV2 NA NA
TGCGCCAGCAGCGGGACAGGGAACACCGGGGAGCTGTTTTTT CASSGTGNTGELFF TRBJ2-2 TRBV5-1 TRBD1 many
TGTGCCAGCAGCCAAGCGGGAGGACGCCCCCAGCATTTT CASSQAGGRPQHF TRBJ1-5 TRBV3-1 NA few
TGTGCCAGCACCATTGACAGGGGGTCCTACAATGAGCAGTTCTTC CASTIDRGSYNEQFF TRBJ2-1 TRBV27 TRBD1 few
TGCGCCAGCAGCTTACTAGCCGGACAAGAGACCCAGTACTTC CASSLLAGQETQYF TRBJ2-5 TRBV5-1 NA few
TGTGCCAGCCGTAGAGGGCGGGGGGGGACCTACGAGCAGTACTTC CASRRGRGGTYEQYF TRBJ2-7 TRBV6-5 TRBD2 many
TGTGCCAGCAGCCGGACAGGGGGTGAAGCTTTCTTT CASSRTGGEAFF TRBJ1-1 TRBV5-4 TRBD1 NA
TGTGCCTGGAGTAAGGGGACATTCGATCAGCCCCAGCATTTT CAWSKGTFDQPQHF TRBJ1-5 TRBV30 NA NA
TGTGCCACCAGCCCCGTAGGAACTTCCATTTCCACAGATACGCAGTATTTT CATSPVGTSISTDTQYF TRBJ2-3 TRBV15 NA few
TGTGCCACCAGTGACCCGGGACAGGGGGATGAAAAACTGTTTTTT CATSDPGQGDEKLFF TRBJ1-4 TRBV24-1 TRBD1 NA
TGTGCCAGCAGCCCGGAGCGCGGTAGCTCCTACAATGAGCAGTTCTTC CASSPERGSSYNEQFF TRBJ2-1 TRBV7-9 NA NA
TGTGCCAGCAGCTCGCCCCGGGCCACAGATACGCAGTATTTT CASSSPRATDTQYF TRBJ2-3 TRBV5-6 NA NA
TGTGCCAGCAGGCTAGGGACTAGGGGAACAGATACGCAGTATTTT CASRLGTRGTDTQYF TRBJ2-3 TRBV27 TRBD2 few
TGCGCCAGCAGCGACCGGGACAGGGCCTACGAGCAGTACTTC CASSDRDRAYEQYF TRBJ2-7 TRBV5-1 TRBD1 few
TGTGCCAGCAGCCCAGTCTCGGGACTAGCGGGGGGGGATGAGCAGTTCTTC CASSPVSGLAGGDEQFF TRBJ2-1 TRBV7-2 TRBD2 NA
TGTGCCAGCAGCGCCCACGGGTCCTACGAGCAGTACTTC CASSAHGSYEQYF TRBJ2-7 TRBV5-6 NA NA
TGTGCCAGCGAATCCAACTACAATGAGCAGTTCTTC CASESNYNEQFF TRBJ2-1 TRBV5-4 NA few
TGCGCCAGCAGCTTAACAGGCATCTCCTACAATGAGCAGTTCTTC CASSLTGISYNEQFF TRBJ2-1 TRBV5-1 NA NA
TGTGCCAGCAGACCAGCGGGGGGGCCGAATGAGCAGTTCTTC CASRPAGGPNEQFF TRBJ2-1 TRBV12-3/TRBV12-4 TRBD2 few
TGTGCCAGCAGCTTTCATCCGTCCTACAATGAGCAGTTCTTC CASSFHPSYNEQFF TRBJ2-1 TRBV5-4 NA NA
TGTGCCAGCAGCCAACTGGGCCAGGACGGCTATAATTCACCCCTCCACTTT CASSQLGQDGYNSPLHF TRBJ1-6 TRBV6-5 NA NA
TGTGCCATCAGTGAGTTTGGACAGCGGGACACTGAAGCTTTCTTT CAISEFGQRDTEAFF TRBJ1-1 TRBV10-3 NA NA
TGTGCCAGCAGTTACTCGGGTCCCCTAAAGGGGAACACCATATATTTT CASSYSGPLKGNTIYF TRBJ1-3 TRBV6-5 NA NA
TGCGCCAGCTCCGCATCGCGGACGAGAGAAGGCTACACCTTC CASSASRTREGYTF TRBJ1-2 TRBV4-3 NA few
TGTGCCAGCAGTTCCCTAGCGGGAGGGCGATATACGCAGTATTTT CASSSLAGGRYTQYF TRBJ2-3 TRBV12-3/TRBV12-4 TRBD2 few
TGCGCCAGAAGCCAAGGGGGGGGGGTCCCCTACGAGCAGTACTTC CARSQGGGVPYEQYF TRBJ2-7 TRBV4-3 NA NA
TGTGCCAGCACTAAGGAATTCGACGGAGGGTGGACCCTAAACTATGGCTACACCTTC CASTKEFDGGWTLNYGYTF TRBJ1-2 TRBV7-9 NA NA
TGTGCCAGCAGCTTAGCCCCACCCGGGGATACGCAGTATTTT CASSLAPPGDTQYF TRBJ2-3 TRBV7-2 NA few
TGCAGCGTTGAGGGGCGGGGATACAATGAGCAGTTCTTC CSVEGRGYNEQFF TRBJ2-1 TRBV29-1 NA NA
TGTGCCAGCAGCCCCCGAGGGGAGACCCAGTACTTC CASSPRGETQYF TRBJ2-5 TRBV6-5 NA many
TGCAGTGCCTCGGGACAGGGGAGTTGGCTGTTTTTT CSASGQGSWLFF TRBJ1-4 TRBV20-1 TRBD1 NA
TGTGCCAGCAGTGATGCTGGTGGGAATGAGCAGTTCTTC CASSDAGGNEQFF TRBJ2-1 TRBV25-1 NA few
TGCGCCAGCAGCTTGAGGGGGCCCTGGGCTGAAGCTTTCTTT CASSLRGPWAEAFF TRBJ1-1 TRBV5-1 TRBD1 few
TGTGCCAGCAGTCACCTCTGGACAGGGGAGAACACTGAAGCTTTCTTT CASSHLWTGENTEAFF TRBJ1-1 TRBV6-6 TRBD1 NA
TGTGCCAGTAGTATCCCGAGCTCCTACAATGAGCAGTTCTTC CASSIPSSYNEQFF TRBJ2-1 TRBV19 NA NA
TGCGCCAGCAGAAAAAGGGAACGGGATTACAATGAGCAGTTCTTC CASRKRERDYNEQFF TRBJ2-1 TRBV5-1 NA few
TGCGCCAGCAGCTTACCCGGGGTAAACTATGGCTACACCTTC CASSLPGVNYGYTF TRBJ1-2 TRBV5-1 NA NA
TGTGCCAGCAGCAAAGGGGACAGCTCCTATAATTCACCCCTCCACTTT CASSKGDSSYNSPLHF TRBJ1-6 TRBV28 TRBD1 few
TGTGCCAGCAGCTTAGCGGGGGGGCTCGGGGAGACCCAGTACTTC CASSLAGGLGETQYF TRBJ2-5 TRBV7-6 NA few
TGTGCCAGCAGCGGCCTACGGGGGCCGTACAATGAGCAGTTCTTC CASSGLRGPYNEQFF TRBJ2-1 TRBV27 NA NA
TGTGCCAGCAGTGGGCGGAACACCTACAATGAGCAGTTCTTC CASSGRNTYNEQFF TRBJ2-1 TRBV2 NA NA
TGTGCCAGCAGCCCGGAGGGGGTCGGGGAGCTGTTTTTT CASSPEGVGELFF TRBJ2-2 TRBV3-1 NA few